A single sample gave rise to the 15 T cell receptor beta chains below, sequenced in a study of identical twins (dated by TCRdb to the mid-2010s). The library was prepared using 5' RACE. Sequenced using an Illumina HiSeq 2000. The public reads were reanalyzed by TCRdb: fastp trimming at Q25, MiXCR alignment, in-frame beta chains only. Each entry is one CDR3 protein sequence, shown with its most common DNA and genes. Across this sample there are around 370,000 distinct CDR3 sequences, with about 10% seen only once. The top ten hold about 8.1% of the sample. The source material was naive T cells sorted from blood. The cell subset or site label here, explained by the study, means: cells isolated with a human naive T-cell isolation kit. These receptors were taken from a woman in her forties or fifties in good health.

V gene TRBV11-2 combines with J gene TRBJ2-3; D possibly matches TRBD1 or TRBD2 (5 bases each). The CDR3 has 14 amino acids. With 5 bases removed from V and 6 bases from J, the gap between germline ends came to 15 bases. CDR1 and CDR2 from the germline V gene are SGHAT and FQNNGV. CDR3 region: CASSLGREGDTQYF. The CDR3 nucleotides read TGTGCCAGCAGCCTGGGTCGAGAGGGGGATACGCAGTATTTT. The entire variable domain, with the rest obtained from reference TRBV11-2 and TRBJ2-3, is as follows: EAGVAQSPRYKIIEKRQSVAFWCNPISGHATLYWYQQILGQGPKLLIQFQNNGVVDDSQLPKDRFSAERLKGVDSTLKIQPAKLEDSAVYLCASSLGREGDTQYFGPGTRLTVL.

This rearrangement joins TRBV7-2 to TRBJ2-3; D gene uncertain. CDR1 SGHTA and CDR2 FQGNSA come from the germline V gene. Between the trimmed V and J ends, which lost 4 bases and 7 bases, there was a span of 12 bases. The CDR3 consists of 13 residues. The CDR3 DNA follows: TGTGCCAGCAGCTCAAGTGTAGGTTATACGCAGTATTTT. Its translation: CASSSSVGYTQYF.

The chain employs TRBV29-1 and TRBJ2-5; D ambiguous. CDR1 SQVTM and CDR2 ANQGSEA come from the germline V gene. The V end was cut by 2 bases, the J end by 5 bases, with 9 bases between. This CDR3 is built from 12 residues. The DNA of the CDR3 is TGCAGCGTTGAAAGTATGGGGGAGACCCAGTACTTC. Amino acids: CSVESMGETQYF.

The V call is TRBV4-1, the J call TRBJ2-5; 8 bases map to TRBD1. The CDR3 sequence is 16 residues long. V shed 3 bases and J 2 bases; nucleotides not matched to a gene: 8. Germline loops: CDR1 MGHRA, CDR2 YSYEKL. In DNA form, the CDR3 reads TGCGCCAGCAGCCATCCGGGACAGGCCGGTCAAGAGACCCAGTACTTC. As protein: CASSHPGQAGQETQYF.

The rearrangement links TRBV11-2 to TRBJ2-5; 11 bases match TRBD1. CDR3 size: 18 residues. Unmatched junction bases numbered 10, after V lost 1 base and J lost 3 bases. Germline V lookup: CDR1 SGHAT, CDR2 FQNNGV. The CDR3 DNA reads TGTGCCAGCAGCTTAGGCTGGGGGACAGGGGGATCGAAAGAGACCCAGTACTTC. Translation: CASSLGWGTGGSKETQYF.

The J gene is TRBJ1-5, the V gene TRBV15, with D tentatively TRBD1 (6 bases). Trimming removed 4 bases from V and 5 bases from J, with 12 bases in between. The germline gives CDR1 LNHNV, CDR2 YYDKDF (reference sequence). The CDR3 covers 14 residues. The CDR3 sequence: CATSTRDKDQPQHF. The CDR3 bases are TGTGCCACCAGCACCCGGGACAAAGATCAGCCCCAGCATTTT.

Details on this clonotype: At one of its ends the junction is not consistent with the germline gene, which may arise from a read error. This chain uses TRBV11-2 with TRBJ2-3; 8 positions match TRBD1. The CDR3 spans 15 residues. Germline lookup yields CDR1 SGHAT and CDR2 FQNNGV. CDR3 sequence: CASSWMAGGTDTQYF. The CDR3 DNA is TGTGCCAGCAGCTGGATGGCAGGGGGCACTGATACGCAGTATTTT.

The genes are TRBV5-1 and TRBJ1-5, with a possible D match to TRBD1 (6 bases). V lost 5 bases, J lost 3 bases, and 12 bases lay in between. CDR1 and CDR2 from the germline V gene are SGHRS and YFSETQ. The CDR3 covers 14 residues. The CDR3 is CASSPDSDNQPQHF. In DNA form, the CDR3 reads TGCGCCAGCAGTCCGGACAGTGACAATCAGCCCCAGCATTTT.

This chain's CDR3 is CSARHSTAGISYEQYF. In DNA, the CDR3 is TGCAGTGCTAGACACTCCACGGCAGGGATTTCCTACGAGCAGTACTTC. This rearrangement joins TRBV20-1 to TRBJ2-7; D is perhaps TRBD1 (5 bases). This CDR3 has 16 residues. CDR1 is DFQATT and CDR2 is SNEGSKA in the germline V gene (reference sequence). The ends were cut back, 2 bases at V and 1 base at J, with 18 bases in the middle.

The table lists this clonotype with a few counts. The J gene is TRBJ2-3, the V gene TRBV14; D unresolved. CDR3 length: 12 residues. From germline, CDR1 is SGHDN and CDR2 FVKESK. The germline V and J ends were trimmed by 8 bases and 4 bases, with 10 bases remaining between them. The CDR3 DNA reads TGTGCCAGCGGACCAAGGGCAGATACGCAGTATTTT. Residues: CASGPRADTQYF.

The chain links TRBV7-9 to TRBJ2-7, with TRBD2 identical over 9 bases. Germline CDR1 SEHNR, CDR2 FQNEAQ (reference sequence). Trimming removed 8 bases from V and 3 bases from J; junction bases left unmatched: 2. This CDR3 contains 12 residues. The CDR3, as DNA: TGTGCCAGCGGCGGGAGGGACTACGAGCAGTACTTC. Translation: CASGGRDYEQYF.

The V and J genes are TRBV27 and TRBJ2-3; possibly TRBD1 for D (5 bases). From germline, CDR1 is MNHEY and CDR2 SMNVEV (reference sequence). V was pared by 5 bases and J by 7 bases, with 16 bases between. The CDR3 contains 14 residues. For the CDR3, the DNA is TGTGCCAGCAGTCCCATACTCAGGGCCTATACGCAGTATTTT. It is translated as CASSPILRAYTQYF.

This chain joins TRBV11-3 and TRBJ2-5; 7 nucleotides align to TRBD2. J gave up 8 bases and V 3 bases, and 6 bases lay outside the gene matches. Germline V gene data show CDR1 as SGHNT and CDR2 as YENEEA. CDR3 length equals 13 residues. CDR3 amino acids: CASSFPGLTTQYF. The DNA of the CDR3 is TGTGCCAGCAGCTTCCCGGGACTAACAACCCAGTACTTC. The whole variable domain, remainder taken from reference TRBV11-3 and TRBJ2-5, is EAGVVQSPRYKIIEKKQPVAFWCNPISGHNTLYWYLQNLGQGPELLIRYENEEAVDDSQLPKDRFSAERLKGVDSTLKIQPAELGDSAVYLCASSFPGLTTQYFGPGTRLLVL.

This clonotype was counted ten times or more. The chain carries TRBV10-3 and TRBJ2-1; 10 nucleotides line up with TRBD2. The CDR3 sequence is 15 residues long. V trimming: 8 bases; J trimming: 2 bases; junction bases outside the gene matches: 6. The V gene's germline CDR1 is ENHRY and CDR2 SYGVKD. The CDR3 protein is CAIAIGTSAYNEQFF. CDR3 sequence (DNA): TGTGCCATCGCTATCGGGACTAGCGCCTACAATGAGCAGTTCTTC.

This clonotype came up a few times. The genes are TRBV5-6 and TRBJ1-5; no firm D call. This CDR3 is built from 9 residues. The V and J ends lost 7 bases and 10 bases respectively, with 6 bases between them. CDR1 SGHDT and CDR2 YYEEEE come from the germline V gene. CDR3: CASAPPQHF. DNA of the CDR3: TGTGCCAGCGCCCCTCCCCAGCATTTT.